This record looks at one TCR beta chain sequence and its context. The antigen is undetermined. The data originate from a study of T cell responses to AZD1222 COVID-19 vaccine. As for the study in general: Doses given second, at about 4 or about 12 weeks, were pooled.

Per germline, CDR1 SGDLS and CDR2 YYNGEE. The CDR3 has 15 amino acids. The V end lost 0 bases, the J end lost 2 bases, and 12 bases lay between the germline ends. Study-wide findings and caveats: Scientists sampled the repertoires only once the peak T cell response had passed.

The table came from immunoSEQ multiplex PCR; TCRdb's copy has only in-frame clones and leaves some out. The sample includes 110,000 or so clones, 82% of them seen just once. This sample comprised peripheral blood, obtained on day 0 of AZD1222 vaccination. V is TRBV9 and J is TRBJ2-7; a weak D match, TRBD1 (6 bases). The sequence derives from an adult in good health. DNA for the CDR3: TGTGCCAGCAGCGTAGGAGGGGGAACCACCTACGAGCAGTACTTC. Amino acids: CASSVGGGTTYEQYF.